These 21 T cell receptor beta chains were sequenced from one sample in a study of regulatory T cells in long-lasting Graves disease. Time point: persistent/refractory GD, antithyroid drugs over 5 years with positive TRAb. Isolated PBMC RNA provided the starting material for the TCR library. According to the study, TCR beta libraries were built with iRepertoire HTBI primers and CDR3-region Arm-PCR. TCRdb reanalysed the multiplex PCR reads using MiXCR and keeps one entry per CDR3 protein. The repertoire includes about 460,000 distinct CDR3 sequences, approximately 22% of them detected once, and about an eighth sits in the top ten. This specimen consisted of peripheral blood mononuclear cells (PBMCs), obtained when the disease was refractory, from a patient treated with antithyroid drugs. The source is a female donor with Graves disease.

The V gene is TRBV29-1, the J gene TRBJ2-3; tentatively, D is TRBD1 (6 bases). The CDR3 runs to 14 residues. Germline CDR1 reads SQVTM; CDR2 reads ANQGSEA. Trimming took off 4 bases at V and 5 bases at J, with 16 bases between the two ends. The CDR3 nucleotides read TGCAGCGTTGTTAGGCAGGGGATAGTAGATACGCAGTATTTT. Its translation: CSVVRQGIVDTQYF.

This clonotype was seen a handful of times. V usage is TRBV7-2 and J usage is TRBJ2-5; D uncertain. Germline CDR1 reads SGHTA; CDR2 reads FQGNSA. The V end lost 4 bases, the J end lost 4 bases, and 16 bases lay between the germline ends. CDR3 length equals 15 residues. Here the CDR3 reads CASSSDAALGETQYF. The CDR3 nucleotides read TGTGCCAGCAGCTCGGATGCGGCCTTGGGAGAGACCCAGTACTTC.

There are many counts of this clonotype. V is TRBV28 and J is TRBJ2-7, with 9 nucleotides matching TRBD2. V was clipped by 0 bases and J by 2 bases; unmatched bases: 8. CDR1 is MDHEN, CDR2 SYDVKM, per germline. The length of the CDR3 is 17 residues. The CDR3 coding sequence is TGTGCCAGCAGTTTATGGCTTAGCGGGAGACCCACCTACGAGCAGTACTTC. Its translation is CASSLWLSGRPTYEQYF.

This chain joins TRBV20-1 and TRBJ2-7, with TRBD2 identical over 10 bases. The germline gives CDR1 DFQATT, CDR2 SNEGSKA (reference sequence). The CDR3 covers 13 residues. The V gene end was trimmed by 6 bases and the J gene end by 7 bases; junction bases not matched to a gene: 9. CDR3 bases: TGCAGTGCCCTTTGGCTAGCGGGAGTTGAGCAGTACTTC. Translated, it gives CSALWLAGVEQYF.

On this clonotype itself: A read error likely explains this, since a far larger clone differs by one base. The rearrangement uses TRBV5-4 and TRBJ1-1; D unresolved. This CDR3 contains 14 residues. Germline V gene sequence: CDR1 SGHNT, CDR2 YYREEE (reference sequence). V was clipped by 4 bases and J by 1 base, with 11 bases between them. CDR3 sequence: CASSPDGTNTEAFF. CDR3 sequence (DNA): TGTGCCAGCAGCCCGGATGGAACGAACACTGAAGCTTTCTTT.

The chain joins TRBV12-3 or TRBV12-4 to TRBJ2-6, with D perhaps matching TRBD1 (7 bases). The CDR3 covers 18 residues. The V gene lost 2 bases and the J gene lost 0 bases, with 14 bases spanning the gap. The DNA for the CDR3 is TGTGCCAGCAGTTTAAACAGGGGAGGCCTCTCTGGGGCCAACGTCCTGACTTTC. This codes for CASSLNRGGLSGANVLTF.

There are a few counts of this clonotype. The gene calls are TRBV20-1 and TRBJ1-5; 7 bases align to TRBD1. Germline V gene data show CDR1 as DFQATT and CDR2 as SNEGSKA (reference sequence). V lost 0 bases and J lost 4; bases outside the gene matches: 12. CDR3 length: 17 amino acids. The CDR3 bases are TGCAGTGCTAGAGATGAGGGGGCAGGGGCGGCAAATCAGCCCCAGCATTTT. Translated: CSARDEGAGAANQPQHF.

This clonotype has a count of ten or more. The chain carries TRBV9 and TRBJ1-1; 8 bases fit TRBD1. CDR1 and CDR2 from the germline V gene are SGDLS and YYNGEE. After removal of 3 bases from V and 4 bases from J, the junction contained 2 bases not matched to a gene. CDR3 length: 13 residues. The CDR3 DNA reads as TGTGCCAGCAGCGCCGACAGGGGCACTGAAGCTTTCTTT. Protein: CASSADRGTEAFF. Filled out from reference TRBV9 and TRBJ1-1, the complete variable domain reads DSGVTQTPKHLITATGQRVTLRCSPRSGDLSVYWYQQSLDQGLQFLIQYYNGEERAKGNILERFSAQQFPDLHSELNLSSLELGDSALYFCASSADRGTEAFFGQGTRLTVV.

The V and J genes are TRBV3-1 and TRBJ1-6; no firm D call. The CDR3 covers 15 residues. Trimming left V 3 bases short and J 10 bases short, with 16 bases between. The V gene's germline CDR1 is LGHDT and CDR2 YNNKEL (reference sequence). The CDR3 reads CASSQGGGHGSPLHF. The CDR3 bases are TGTGCCAGCAGCCAGGGCGGAGGGCACGGATCACCCCTCCACTTT.

Concerning this clonotype itself: The germline gene is not matched at one end of the junction; a read error may be the cause. CDR3 amino acids: CASSLGGTGFGKQYF. CDR3 sequence (DNA): TGCGCCAGCAGCCTTGGGGGGACAGGGTTCGGGAAGCAGTACTTC. The rearrangement joins TRBV5-5 to TRBJ2-7; 9 nucleotides align to TRBD1. This CDR3 is 15 amino acids long. CDR1 and CDR2 (germline): SGHKS, YYEKEE (reference sequence).

This clonotype was detected only a few times. The V gene is TRBV29-1, the J gene TRBJ2-2; the D gene is possibly TRBD2 (5 bases). The CDR3 has 15 amino acids. Trimming removed 7 bases at V and 0 bases at J, with 15 bases between. Per the germline V gene, CDR1 is SQVTM and CDR2 is ANQGSEA. The CDR3 loop is CSARTSSANTGELFF. The DNA of the CDR3 is TGCAGCGCCCGAACTAGTTCTGCGAACACCGGGGAGCTGTTTTTT.

This rearrangement joins TRBV30 to TRBJ1-2; no firm D call. V was clipped by 0 bases and J by 0 bases, with 8 bases between them. The CDR3 runs 14 residues. Germline V lookup: CDR1 GTSNPN, CDR2 SVGIG (reference sequence). The CDR3 region has the DNA TGTGCCTGGAGTGTGGGGAATACTAACTATGGCTACACCTTC. This sequence encodes CAWSVGNTNYGYTF.

This clonotype was seen a handful of times. The V gene is TRBV7-6, the J gene TRBJ2-7; TRBD2 is a possible D gene (5 bases). This CDR3 is built from 13 residues. Per the germline V gene, CDR1 is SGHVS and CDR2 is FNYEAQ. V gave up 5 bases and J gave up 12 bases, with 20 bases separating them. In DNA form, the CDR3 reads TGTGCCAGCAGCCGGACTGTTTCGAGCAGTATGTACTTC. It codes for CASSRTVSSSMYF.

This clonotype was seen only a few times. The rearrangement links TRBV11-2 to TRBJ1-6; 8 bases match TRBD1. Looked up from germline, CDR1 is SGHAT and CDR2 is FQNNGV. The CDR3 loop spans 16 amino acids. The trim removed 3 bases at V and 9 bases at J, leaving 10 bases unmatched. DNA of the CDR3: TGTGCCAGCAGCTTGGAGCAGGGGGCCGGGGGTTCACCCCTCCACTTT. Translated: CASSLEQGAGGSPLHF.

Ten or more counts support this clonotype. The chain combines TRBV25-1 with TRBJ1-2; 8 nucleotides line up with TRBD1. After removal of 7 bases from V and 7 bases from J, the junction contained 14 bases not matched to a gene. CDR1 and CDR2 from the germline V gene are MGHDK and SYGVNS. This CDR3 has 15 amino acids. CDR3 loop: CASNPRAGGASGYTF. The CDR3 DNA follows: TGTGCCAGCAACCCGCGGGCAGGGGGCGCGTCTGGCTACACCTTC.

This chain links TRBV20-1 with TRBJ1-3, with D maybe TRBD1 (5 bases). The CDR3 is 15 amino acids. V gave up 0 bases and J gave up 0 bases, with 9 bases separating them. Per the germline V gene, CDR1 is DFQATT and CDR2 is SNEGSKA (reference sequence). The DNA for the CDR3 is TGCAGTGCTAGAGATATAGGGACCTCTGGAAACACCATATATTTT. Its protein product is CSARDIGTSGNTIYF.

This chain connects TRBV2 to TRBJ2-5; TRBD2 agrees at 12 bases. This CDR3 has 14 residues. J gave up 5 bases and V 7 bases, and 5 bases lay outside the gene matches. In germline, CDR1 is SNHLY, CDR2 FYNNEI. CDR3 sequence (DNA): TGTGCCAGCATCCCGACTAGCGGGAGTGAGACCCAGTACTTC. Translated, it gives CASIPTSGSETQYF.

The V call is TRBV30, the J call TRBJ1-4; 7 bases align to TRBD1. Germline V gene sequence: CDR1 GTSNPN, CDR2 SVGIG (reference sequence). The CDR3 loop spans 16 amino acids. Trimming at V came to 5 bases and at J to 2 bases, leaving 11 bases not matched to a gene. The CDR3 DNA follows: TGTGCCTGGGCCGGGACAGTCGGCGCGACTAATGAAAAACTGTTTTTT. Protein sequence: CAWAGTVGATNEKLFF.

The V gene is TRBV29-1, the J gene TRBJ1-1; 8 bases fit TRBD1. Germline V gives CDR1 SQVTM, CDR2 ANQGSEA. This CDR3 has 14 residues. With V trimmed by 7 bases and J by 1 base, 8 bases remained unmatched. CDR3 amino acids: CSARTGGANTEAFF. CDR3 nucleotide sequence: TGCAGCGCCCGCACAGGGGGAGCGAACACTGAAGCTTTCTTT.

Worth noting for this clonotype: A much larger clone lies one base from this, so it may be a read error. The chain links TRBV28 to TRBJ1-1; D perhaps matches TRBD1 (5 bases). Germline V lookup: CDR1 MDHEN, CDR2 SYDVKM. Trimming pared 5 bases from V and 2 bases from J, leaving 15 bases between. The length of the CDR3 is 15 residues. The CDR3: CASSKRGWGNTEAFF. In nucleotides, the CDR3 is TGTGCCAGCAGTAAACGGGGCTGGGGAAACACTGAAGCTTTCTTT.

In the case of this clonotype: This could be a read error, since a much larger clone is one nucleotide away. The V gene is TRBV11-2, the J gene TRBJ1-4; D uncertain. The CDR3 loop spans 14 amino acids. The V gene's germline CDR1 is SGHAT and CDR2 FQNNGV. Trimming pared 4 bases from V and 0 bases from J, leaving 6 bases between. The CDR3 nucleotides read TGTGCCAGCAGCTCCCACACAACTAATGAAAAACTGTTTTTT. It encodes CASSSHTTNEKLFF.